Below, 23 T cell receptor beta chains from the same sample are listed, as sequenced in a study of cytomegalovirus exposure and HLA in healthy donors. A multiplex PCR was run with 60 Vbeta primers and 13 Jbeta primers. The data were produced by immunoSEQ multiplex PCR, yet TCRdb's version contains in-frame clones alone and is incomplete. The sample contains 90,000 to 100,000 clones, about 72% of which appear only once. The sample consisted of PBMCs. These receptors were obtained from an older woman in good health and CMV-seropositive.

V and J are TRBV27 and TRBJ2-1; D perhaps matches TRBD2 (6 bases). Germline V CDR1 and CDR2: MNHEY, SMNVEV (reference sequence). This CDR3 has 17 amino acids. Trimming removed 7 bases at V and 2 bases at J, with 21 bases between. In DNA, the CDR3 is TGTGCCAGCACCGCTCGGCCCTCGGGACTGCCCTACAATGAGCAGTTCTTC. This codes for CASTARPSGLPYNEQFF.

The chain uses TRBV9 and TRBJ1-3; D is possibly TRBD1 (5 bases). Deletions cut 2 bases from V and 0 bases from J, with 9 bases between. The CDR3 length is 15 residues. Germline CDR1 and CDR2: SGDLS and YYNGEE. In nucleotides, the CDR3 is TGTGCCAGCAGCGTCAAGGGGTCCTCTGGAAACACCATATATTTT. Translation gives CASSVKGSSGNTIYF.

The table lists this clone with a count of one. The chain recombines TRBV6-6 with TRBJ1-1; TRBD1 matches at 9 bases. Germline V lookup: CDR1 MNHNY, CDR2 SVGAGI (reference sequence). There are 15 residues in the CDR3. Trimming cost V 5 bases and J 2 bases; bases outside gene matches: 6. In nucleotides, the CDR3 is TGTGCCAGCAGTGGACTGGGACAGGGAAACACTGAAGCTTTCTTT. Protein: CASSGLGQGNTEAFF.

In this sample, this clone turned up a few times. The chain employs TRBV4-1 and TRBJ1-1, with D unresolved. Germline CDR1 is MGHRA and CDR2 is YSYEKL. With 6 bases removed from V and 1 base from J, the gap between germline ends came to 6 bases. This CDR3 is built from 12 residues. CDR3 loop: CASRGRNTEAFF. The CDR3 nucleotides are TGCGCCAGCAGGGGGAGGAACACTGAAGCTTTCTTT.

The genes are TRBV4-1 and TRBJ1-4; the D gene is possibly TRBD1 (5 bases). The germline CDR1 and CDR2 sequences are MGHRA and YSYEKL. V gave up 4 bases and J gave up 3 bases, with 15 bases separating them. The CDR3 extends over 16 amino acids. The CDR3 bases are TGCGCCAGCAGCCGGACCATGGGGCAAGCTAATGAAAAACTGTTTTTT. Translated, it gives CASSRTMGQANEKLFF.

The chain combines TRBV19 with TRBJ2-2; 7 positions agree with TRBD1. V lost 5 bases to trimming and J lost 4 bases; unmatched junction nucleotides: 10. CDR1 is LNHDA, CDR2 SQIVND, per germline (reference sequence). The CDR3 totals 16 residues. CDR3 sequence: CASSALGQLGTGELFF. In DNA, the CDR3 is TGTGCCAGTAGTGCCCTGGGACAGCTTGGCACCGGGGAGCTGTTTTTT.

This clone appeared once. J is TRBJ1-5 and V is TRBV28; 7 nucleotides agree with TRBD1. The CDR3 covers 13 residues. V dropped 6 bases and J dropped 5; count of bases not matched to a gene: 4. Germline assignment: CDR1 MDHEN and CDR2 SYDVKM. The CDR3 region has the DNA TGTGCCAGCAGAGAGGGGGCTCATCAGCCCCAGCATTTT. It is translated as CASREGAHQPQHF. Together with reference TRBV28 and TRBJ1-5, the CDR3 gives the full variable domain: DVKVTQSSRYLVKRTGEKVFLECVQDMDHENMFWYRQDPGLGLRLIYFSYDVKMKEKGDIPEGYSVSREKKERFSLILESASTNQTSMYLCASREGAHQPQHFGDGTRLSIL.

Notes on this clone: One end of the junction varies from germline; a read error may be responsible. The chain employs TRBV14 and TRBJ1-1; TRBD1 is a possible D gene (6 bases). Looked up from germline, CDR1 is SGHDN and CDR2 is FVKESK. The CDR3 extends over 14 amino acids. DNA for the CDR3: TGTGTCAGCAGCCGGGGACAAAGGTCCACTGAAGCTTTCTTT. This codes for CVSSRGQRSTEAFF.

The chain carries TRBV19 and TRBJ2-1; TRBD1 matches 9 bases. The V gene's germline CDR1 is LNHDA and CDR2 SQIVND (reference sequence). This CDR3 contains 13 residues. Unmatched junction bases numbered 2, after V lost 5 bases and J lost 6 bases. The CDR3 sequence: CASSWDRVNEQFF. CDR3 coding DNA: TGTGCCAGTAGTTGGGACAGGGTCAATGAGCAGTTCTTC.

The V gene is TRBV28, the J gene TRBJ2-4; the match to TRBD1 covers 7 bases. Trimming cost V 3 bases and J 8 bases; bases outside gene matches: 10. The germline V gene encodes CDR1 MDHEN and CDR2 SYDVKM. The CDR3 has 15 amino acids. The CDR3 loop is CASSLRGLAKYIQYF. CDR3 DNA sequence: TGTGCCAGCAGTTTGAGGGGGCTAGCAAAGTACATTCAGTACTTC.

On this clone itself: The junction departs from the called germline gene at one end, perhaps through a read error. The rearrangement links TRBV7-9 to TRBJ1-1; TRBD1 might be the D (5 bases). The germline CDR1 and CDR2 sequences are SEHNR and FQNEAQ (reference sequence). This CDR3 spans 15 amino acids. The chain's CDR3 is CSSSLLDGQGGPAFF. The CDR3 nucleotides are TGTTCCAGCAGCTTACTTGATGGGCAGGGTGGACCCGCTTTCTTT.

CDR3 amino acids: CAWSALQGRYGYTF. CDR3 DNA: TGTGCCTGGAGTGCTTTACAGGGACGTTATGGCTACACCTTC. V usage is TRBV30 and J usage is TRBJ1-2, with D perhaps matching TRBD1 (6 bases). The CDR3 runs 14 residues. Trimming cost V 1 base and J 5 bases, with 14 bases left between them. The germline V gene encodes CDR1 GTSNPN and CDR2 SVGIG (reference sequence).

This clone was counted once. The CDR3 DNA follows: TGCGCCAGCGCCAACAGGGTTGGGGATGGCTACACCTTC. Its protein product is CASANRVGDGYTF. The chain employs TRBV5-1 and TRBJ1-2; D possibly corresponds to TRBD1 (6 bases). This CDR3 is built from 13 residues. CDR1 is SGHRS and CDR2 is YFSETQ in the germline V gene. V was clipped by 7 bases and J by 6 bases, with 16 bases between them.

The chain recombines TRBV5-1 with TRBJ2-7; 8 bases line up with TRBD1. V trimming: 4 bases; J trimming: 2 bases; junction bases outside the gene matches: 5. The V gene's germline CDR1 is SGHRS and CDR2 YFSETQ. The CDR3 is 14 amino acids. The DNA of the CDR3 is TGCGCCAGCAGCGGACTGACAGGGGCCTACGAGCAGTACTTC. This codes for CASSGLTGAYEQYF.

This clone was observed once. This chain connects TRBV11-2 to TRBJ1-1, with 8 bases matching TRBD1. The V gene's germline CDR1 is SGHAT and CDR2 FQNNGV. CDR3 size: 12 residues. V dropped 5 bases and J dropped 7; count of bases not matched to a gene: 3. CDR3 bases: TGTGCCAGCAGCCGGGGACAGGATGAAGCTTTCTTT. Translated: CASSRGQDEAFF.

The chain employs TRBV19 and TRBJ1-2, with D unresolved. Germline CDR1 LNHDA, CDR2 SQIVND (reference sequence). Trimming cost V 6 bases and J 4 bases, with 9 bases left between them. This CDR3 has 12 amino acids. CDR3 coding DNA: TGTGCCAGTAGGAAGGGAGTCTATGGCTACACCTTC. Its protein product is CASRKGVYGYTF.

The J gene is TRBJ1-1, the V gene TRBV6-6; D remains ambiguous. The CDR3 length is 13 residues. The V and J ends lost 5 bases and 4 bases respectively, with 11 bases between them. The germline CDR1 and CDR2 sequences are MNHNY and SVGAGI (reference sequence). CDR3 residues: CASSLSRSTEAFF. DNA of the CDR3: TGTGCCAGCAGTCTCAGTCGGAGCACTGAAGCTTTCTTT.

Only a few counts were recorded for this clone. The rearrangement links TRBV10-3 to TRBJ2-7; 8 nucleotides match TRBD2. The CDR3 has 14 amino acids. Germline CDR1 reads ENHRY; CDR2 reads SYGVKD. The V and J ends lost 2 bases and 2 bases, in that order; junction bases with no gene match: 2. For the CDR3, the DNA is TGTGCCATCAGTGAGACTAGCGGTACCTACGAGCAGTACTTC. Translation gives CAISETSGTYEQYF.

This CDR3 is CASSLSGQGGGYTF. CDR3 sequence (DNA): TGTGCCAGCAGCTTATCCGGCCAGGGTGGCGGCTACACCTTC. The chain carries TRBV7-3 and TRBJ1-2; possible D gene TRBD1, 5 bases. Germline V gene lookup returns CDR1 SGHTA and CDR2 FQGTGA. This CDR3 is 14 amino acids long. V lost 2 bases and J 8 bases, leaving 15 bases between the germline ends. Full variable domain (remainder filled in from reference TRBV7-3 and TRBJ1-2): GAGVSQTPSNKVTEKGKYVELRCDPISGHTALYWYRQSLGQGPEFLIYFQGTGAADDSGLPNDRFFAVRPEGSVSTLKIQRTERGDSAVYLCASSLSGQGGGYTFGSGTRLTVV.

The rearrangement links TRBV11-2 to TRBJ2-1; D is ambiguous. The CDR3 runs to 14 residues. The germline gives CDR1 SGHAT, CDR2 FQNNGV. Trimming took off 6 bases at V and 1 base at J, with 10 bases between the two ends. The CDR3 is CASRVAASYNEQFF. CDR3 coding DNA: TGTGCCAGCAGGGTAGCAGCTTCCTACAATGAGCAGTTCTTC.

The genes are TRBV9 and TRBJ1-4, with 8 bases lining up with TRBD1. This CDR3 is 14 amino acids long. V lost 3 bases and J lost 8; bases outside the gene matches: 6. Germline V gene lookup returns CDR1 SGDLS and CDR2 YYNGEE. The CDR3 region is CASSGHRGDEKLFF. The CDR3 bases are TGTGCCAGCAGCGGGCACAGGGGGGACGAAAAACTGTTTTTT.

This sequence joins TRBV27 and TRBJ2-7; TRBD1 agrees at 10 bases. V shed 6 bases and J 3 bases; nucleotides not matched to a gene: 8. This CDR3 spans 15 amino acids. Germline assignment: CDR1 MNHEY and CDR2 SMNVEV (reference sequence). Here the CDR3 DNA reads TGTGCCAGCAGCCTGACCGGGACAGGGGACTACGAGCAGTACTTC. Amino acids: CASSLTGTGDYEQYF.

CDR3 bases: TGCGCCAGCAGCTTGGGACAGGGACAAACGGGGGGCTACACCTTC. This translates into CASSLGQGQTGGYTF. This rearrangement joins TRBV5-1 to TRBJ1-2, with 7 bases matching TRBD1. Per the germline V gene, CDR1 is SGHRS and CDR2 is YFSETQ. Germline trimming cut 0 bases from V and 8 bases from J; bases unmatched to any gene: 10. The CDR3 covers 15 residues.